The clone carrying this TCR beta chain was observed a few times. Its matching antigen is unknown. This specimen belongs to a study of beta chain features in type 1 diabetes. Study-level background: When patients were set against healthy donors, age, gender and cell yields were similar. Over all samples combined, about 100,000,000 sorted cells were examined. Study-level findings and limits: Shorter TCRB CDR3s, moderately but significantly so, were found in Type 1 diabetes patients in all four CD4+ subsets.

The CDR3 length is 10 residues. CDR1 is SNHLY, CDR2 FYNNEI, per germline. Trimming shortened V by 7 bases and J by 10 bases, and 10 bases separated the two germline ends. The entirety of the isolated RNA underwent reverse transcription, so expressed TCRB transcripts were sequenced. Assay: immunoSEQ multiplex PCR; the TCRdb copy retains only in-frame clones and omits some. The repertoire has roughly 330,000 clones, about 14% of them found once; the top ten carry roughly 0.015%. This receptor was identified in a woman under 30 with type 1 diabetes. Material for sequencing was naive CD4+ T cells from blood. The chain has TRBV2 and TRBJ1-2; D ambiguous. The CDR3 DNA sequence: TGTGCCAGCACGGACTTCGTCTACACCTTC. This sequence encodes CASTDFVYTF.